These T cell receptor beta chains were read from a single sample in a study of early T cells in non-severe SARS-CoV-2 infection. Using its own MiXCR run on the 5' RACE reads, TCRdb lists one record per CDR3 protein. The table includes 80,000 to 100,000 distinct CDR3 sequences, approximately 14% detected once. The sequenced sample was whole blood. These receptors were collected from an adult who was a healthcare worker with PCR-confirmed SARS-CoV-2 infection or an uninfected control (not recorded which). CDR3s include the opening cysteine and the closing phenylalanine or tryptophan. Each record gives: V gene, J gene, clone size, D gene, CDR3 DNA, CDR3 protein. D genes are given only for firm matches. Clone size is shown for a subset of rows, as once, few, many or a class of expanded clone.

>TRBV27|TRBJ2-7|NA|NA
TGTGCCAGCCAGGGGATCCTCGACGAGCAGTACTTC
CASQGILDEQYF
>TRBV5-4|TRBJ1-3|NA|NA
TGTGCCAGCAGCCCTACCGGTCGGGGGGGAAACACCATATATTTT
CASSPTGRGGNTIYF
>TRBV6-2/TRBV6-3|TRBJ1-1|NA|NA
TGTGCCAGCAGTTACACCGGGACCTCTGAAGCTTTCTTT
CASSYTGTSEAFF
>TRBV7-2|TRBJ1-1|NA|TRBD1
TGTGCCAGCAGTTCACAGACAGGGATGAACACTGAAGCTTTCTTT
CASSSQTGMNTEAFF
>TRBV28|TRBJ2-7|NA|NA
TGTGCCAGCAGACTTAGCTCCTACGAGCAGTACTTC
CASRLSSYEQYF
>TRBV20-1|TRBJ1-2|NA|TRBD1
TGCAGTGCAAAGGACAGGGGGACTTATTATGGCTACACCTTC
CSAKDRGTYYGYTF
>TRBV19|TRBJ2-3|NA|NA
TGTGCCAGTAGTCCGCGGGACGCAAACACAGATACGCAGTATTTT
CASSPRDANTDTQYF
>TRBV7-2|TRBJ1-1|few|NA
TGTGCCAGCAGCTTAGATGGGGGGAGGGAAGCTTTCTTT
CASSLDGGREAFF
>TRBV6-8|TRBJ2-5|NA|TRBD1
TGTGCCAGCAGTTACCAGGGACAGATGCAAGAGACCCAGTACTTC
CASSYQGQMQETQYF
>TRBV5-1|TRBJ1-3|few|TRBD1
TGCGCCAGCAGCTGGGGACAGGGGAACACCATATATTTT
CASSWGQGNTIYF
>TRBV27|TRBJ2-1|many|NA
TGTGCCAGCAGTCCCACCTTACGTGAGCAGTTCTTC
CASSPTLREQFF
>TRBV4-2|TRBJ2-7|NA|NA
TGTGCCAGCAGCCAAGACCTTACAGGGCCCAACTACGAGCAGTACTTC
CASSQDLTGPNYEQYF
>TRBV9|TRBJ2-3|NA|TRBD2
TGTGCCAGCAGCGTTAGCGGGGTGAGCACAGATACGCAGTATTTT
CASSVSGVSTDTQYF
>TRBV5-6|TRBJ2-2|NA|NA
TGTGCCAGCAGCATGACGGCTAACACCGGGGAGCTGTTTTTT
CASSMTANTGELFF
>TRBV29-1|TRBJ1-4|NA|NA
TGCAGCGTTGAATATGGAGGGATGGGTGAAAAACTGTTTTTT
CSVEYGGMGEKLFF
>TRBV19|TRBJ1-5|few|NA
TGTGCCAGTAGTCCCGTCGGGGCAAGCAATCAGCCCCAGCATTTT
CASSPVGASNQPQHF
>TRBV29-1|TRBJ1-1|few|NA
TGCAGCGTTGTAGAGACAGAAGCTTTCTTT
CSVVETEAFF
>TRBV7-8|TRBJ2-6|few|NA
TGTGCCAGCAGCTTAGCTCATGGGCTTCCTGGGGCCAACGTCCTGACTTTC
CASSLAHGLPGANVLTF
>TRBV10-3|TRBJ2-3|NA|TRBD2
TGTGCCATCACCTCCCGGGGGGGCCTAACAGATACGCAGTATTTT
CAITSRGGLTDTQYF
>TRBV7-8|TRBJ2-1|many|TRBD2
TGTGCCAGCAGCTTAGGACTAGCGGGTTACAATGAGCAGTTCTTC
CASSLGLAGYNEQFF
>TRBV11-2|TRBJ1-6|few|NA
TGTGCCAGCAGCTTGGAGTTTGGGGCGAACCCCCTCCACTTT
CASSLEFGANPLHF
>TRBV2|TRBJ1-2|many|NA
TGTGCCAGCACCACATCAGGGCACTATGGCTACACCTTC
CASTTSGHYGYTF
>TRBV18|TRBJ1-1|many|NA
TGTGCCAGCTCCCCCGCGCCTACAACTGAAGCTTTCTTT
CASSPAPTTEAFF
>TRBV6-5|TRBJ2-7|NA|NA
TGTGCCAGCCACCAGAGGGGGACTCCCTACGAGCAGTACTTC
CASHQRGTPYEQYF
>TRBV29-1|TRBJ2-3|many|TRBD1
TGCAGCGTAGTCCCGGGACAGGGTCCAGATACGCAGTATTTT
CSVVPGQGPDTQYF
>TRBV2|TRBJ1-2|NA|NA
TGTGCCACCGTATACAGTAACTATGGCTACACCTTC
CATVYSNYGYTF
>TRBV5-6|TRBJ2-7|NA|NA
TGTGCCAGCAGCTTGTTGGATGAGTACGGGCAGTACTTC
CASSLLDEYGQYF
>TRBV6-2/TRBV6-3|TRBJ2-2|many|TRBD1
TGTGCCAGCAGTACTACAGGGGGCTCTCGAACCGGGGAGCTGTTTTTT
CASSTTGGSRTGELFF
>TRBV3-1|TRBJ1-6|many|TRBD1
TGTGCCAGCAGCCAAGGCGACAGGGGTTCACCCCTCCACTTT
CASSQGDRGSPLHF
>TRBV27|TRBJ1-6|many|NA
TGTGCCAGCAGCGGCAGGGAGTACTCACCCCTCCACTTT
CASSGREYSPLHF
>TRBV27|TRBJ2-5|few|TRBD1
TGTGCCAGCAGTGTACCGGGACAGGGGGCAGAGACCCAGTACTTC
CASSVPGQGAETQYF
>TRBV18|TRBJ2-5|NA|NA
TGTGCCAGCTCACCTTGGGATTCTGAGACCCAGTACTTC
CASSPWDSETQYF
>TRBV6-1|TRBJ2-1|NA|NA
TGTGCCAGCAGTGCAACGGGGGCCTCCTCTGAGCAGTTCTTC
CASSATGASSEQFF
>TRBV12-3/TRBV12-4|TRBJ2-7|NA|TRBD1
TGTGCCAGCAGTTTAAGAGTGGGTCCAGGGACAGGGGGCAACGAGCAGTACTTC
CASSLRVGPGTGGNEQYF
>TRBV7-6|TRBJ2-2|many|TRBD1
TGTGCCAGCAGACCAGGGGGCGGGGAGCTGTTTTTT
CASRPGGGELFF
>TRBV18|TRBJ1-1|many|NA
TGTGCCAGCTCGCCGATCATGAACACTGAAGCTTTCTTT
CASSPIMNTEAFF
>TRBV20-1|TRBJ1-2|NA|NA
TGCAGTGCCCCAACGGAGGACTATGGCTACACCTTC
CSAPTEDYGYTF
>TRBV7-9|TRBJ2-1|NA|TRBD2
TGTGCCAGCAGCTTAGGCGGGGGTGTCAATGAGCAGTTCTTC
CASSLGGGVNEQFF
>TRBV24-1|TRBJ2-1|NA|TRBD2
TGTGCCACCAGTGAGACTAGCGGGCATGGGGGCAATGAGCAGTTCTTC
CATSETSGHGGNEQFF
>TRBV20-1|TRBJ2-5|few|NA
TGCAGTGCCGAAGGGGCAAGCGGCAGACCCCAAGAGACCCAGTACTTC
CSAEGASGRPQETQYF
>TRBV6-5|TRBJ1-2|NA|TRBD1
TGTGCCAGCAGTTACTCGACAGGGGCCCTAGCTAACTATGGCTACACCTTC
CASSYSTGALANYGYTF
>TRBV28|TRBJ2-7|many|TRBD1
TGTGCCAGCAGTGGAGGGACAGGGACCTACGAGCAGTACTTC
CASSGGTGTYEQYF